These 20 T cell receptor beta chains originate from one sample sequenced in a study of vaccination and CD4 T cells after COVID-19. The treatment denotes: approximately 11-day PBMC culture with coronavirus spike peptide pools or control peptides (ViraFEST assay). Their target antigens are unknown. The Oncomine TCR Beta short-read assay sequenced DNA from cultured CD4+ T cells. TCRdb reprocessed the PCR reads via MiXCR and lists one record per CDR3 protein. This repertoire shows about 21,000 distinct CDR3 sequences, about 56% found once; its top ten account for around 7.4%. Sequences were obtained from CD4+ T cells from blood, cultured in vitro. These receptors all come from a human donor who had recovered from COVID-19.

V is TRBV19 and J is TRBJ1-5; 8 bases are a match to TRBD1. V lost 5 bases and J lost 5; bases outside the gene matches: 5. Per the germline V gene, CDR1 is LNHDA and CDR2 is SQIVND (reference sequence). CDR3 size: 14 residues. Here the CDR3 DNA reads TGTGCCAGTAGTCCGGACAGGGATTATCAGCCCCAGCATTTT. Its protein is CASSPDRDYQPQHF. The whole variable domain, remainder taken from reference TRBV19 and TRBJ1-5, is DGGITQSPKYLFRKEGQNVTLSCEQNLNHDAMYWYRQDPGQGLRLIYYSQIVNDFQKGDIAEGYSVSREKKESFPLTVTSAQKNPTAFYLCASSPDRDYQPQHFGDGTRLSIL.

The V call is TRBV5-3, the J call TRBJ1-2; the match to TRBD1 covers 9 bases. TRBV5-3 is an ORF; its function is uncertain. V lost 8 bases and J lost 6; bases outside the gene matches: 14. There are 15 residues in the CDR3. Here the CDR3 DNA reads TGTGCCAGCAGCCTACGGACAGGGGCGGGCCATGGCTACACCTTC. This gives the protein CASSLRTGAGHGYTF.

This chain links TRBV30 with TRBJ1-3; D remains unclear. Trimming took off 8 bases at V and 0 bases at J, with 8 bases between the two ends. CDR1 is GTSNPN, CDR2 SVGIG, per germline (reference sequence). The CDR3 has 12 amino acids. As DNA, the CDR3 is TGTGCCGGCCAAAGCTCTGGAAACACCATATATTTT. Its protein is CAGQSSGNTIYF. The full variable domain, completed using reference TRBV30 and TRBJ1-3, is SQTIHQWPATLVQPVGSPLSLECTVEGTSNPNLYWYRQAAGRGLQLLFYSVGIGQISSEVPQNLSASRPQDRQFILSSKKLLLSDSGFYLCAGQSSGNTIYFGEGSWLTVV.

CDR3 residues: CASSQGLEGQETQYF. For the CDR3, the DNA is TGCGCCAGCAGCCAGGGACTAGAGGGACAAGAGACCCAGTACTTC. The genes are TRBV4-3 and TRBJ2-5, with 8 bases that match TRBD2. J lost 2 bases, V lost 3 bases, and 5 bases had no gene match. Germline V gene data show CDR1 as LGHNA and CDR2 as YSLEER. This CDR3 is built from 15 residues.

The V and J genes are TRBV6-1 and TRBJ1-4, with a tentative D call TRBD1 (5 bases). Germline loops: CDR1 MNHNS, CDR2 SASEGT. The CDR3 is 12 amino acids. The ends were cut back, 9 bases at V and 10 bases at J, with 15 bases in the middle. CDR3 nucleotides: TGTGCCAGTTGGGGGGAGACGATAAAACTGTTTTTT. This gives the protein CASWGETIKLFF.

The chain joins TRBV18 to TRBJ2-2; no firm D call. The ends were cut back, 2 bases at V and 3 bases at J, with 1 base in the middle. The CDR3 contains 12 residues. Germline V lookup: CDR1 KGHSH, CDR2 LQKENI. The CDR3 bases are TGTGCCAGCTCACCAGACACCGGGGAGCTGTTTTTT. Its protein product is CASSPDTGELFF.

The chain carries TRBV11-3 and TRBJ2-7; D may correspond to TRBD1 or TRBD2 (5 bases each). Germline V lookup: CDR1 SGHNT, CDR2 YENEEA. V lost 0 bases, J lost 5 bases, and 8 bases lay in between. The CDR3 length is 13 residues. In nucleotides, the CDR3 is TGTGCCAGCAGCTTAGAGGGGGTGGACGAGCAGTACTTC. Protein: CASSLEGVDEQYF.

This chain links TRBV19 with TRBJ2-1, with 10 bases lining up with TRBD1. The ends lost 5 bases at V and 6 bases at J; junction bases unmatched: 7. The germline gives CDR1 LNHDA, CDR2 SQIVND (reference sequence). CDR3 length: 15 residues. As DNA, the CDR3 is TGTGCCAGTAGTCTTTGGGGACAGGGGAGCAATGAGCAGTTCTTC. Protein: CASSLWGQGSNEQFF.

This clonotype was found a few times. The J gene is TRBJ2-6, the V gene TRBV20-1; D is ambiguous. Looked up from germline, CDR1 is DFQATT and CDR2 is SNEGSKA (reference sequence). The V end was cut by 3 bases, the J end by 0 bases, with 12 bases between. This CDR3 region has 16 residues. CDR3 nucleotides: TGCAGTGCTAGGTCGACGGCCTTCTCTGGGGCCAACGTCCTGACTTTC. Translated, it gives CSARSTAFSGANVLTF.

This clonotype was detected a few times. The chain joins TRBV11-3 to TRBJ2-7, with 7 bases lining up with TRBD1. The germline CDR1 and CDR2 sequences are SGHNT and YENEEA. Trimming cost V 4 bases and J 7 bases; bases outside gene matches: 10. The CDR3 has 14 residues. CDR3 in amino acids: CASSSEGDSFEQYF. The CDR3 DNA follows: TGTGCCAGCAGCTCCGAGGGGGACAGCTTTGAGCAGTACTTC.

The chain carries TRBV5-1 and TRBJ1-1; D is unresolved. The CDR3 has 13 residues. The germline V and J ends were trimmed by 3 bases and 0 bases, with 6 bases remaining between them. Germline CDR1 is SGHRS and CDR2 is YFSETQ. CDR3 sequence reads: CASSYILNTEAFF. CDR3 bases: TGCGCCAGCAGCTACATATTGAACACTGAAGCTTTCTTT. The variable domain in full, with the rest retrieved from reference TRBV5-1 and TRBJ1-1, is KAGVTQTPRYLIKTRGQQVTLSCSPISGHRSVSWYQQTPGQGLQFLFEYFSETQRNKGNFPGRFSGRQFSNSRSEMNVSTLELGDSALYLCASSYILNTEAFFGQGTRLTVV.

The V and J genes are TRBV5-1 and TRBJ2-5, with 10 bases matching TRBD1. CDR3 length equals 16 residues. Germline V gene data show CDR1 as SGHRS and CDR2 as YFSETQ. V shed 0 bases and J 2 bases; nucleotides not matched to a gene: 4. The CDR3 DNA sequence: TGCGCCAGCAGCTTGGACGACAGGGGGCCTCAAGAGACCCAGTACTTC. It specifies CASSLDDRGPQETQYF.

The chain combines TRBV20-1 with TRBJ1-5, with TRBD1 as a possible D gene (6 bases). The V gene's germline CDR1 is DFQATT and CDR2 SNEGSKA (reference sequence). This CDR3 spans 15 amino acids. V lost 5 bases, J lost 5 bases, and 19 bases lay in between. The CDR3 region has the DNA TGCAGTGCTTACCCCCCGTCGGGGGGGCATCAGCCCCAGCATTTT. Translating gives CSAYPPSGGHQPQHF.

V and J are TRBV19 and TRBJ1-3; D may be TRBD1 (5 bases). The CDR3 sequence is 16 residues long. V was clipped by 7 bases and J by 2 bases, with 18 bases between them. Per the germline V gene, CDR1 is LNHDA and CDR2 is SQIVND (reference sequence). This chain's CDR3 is CASTNTQVEAGNTIYF. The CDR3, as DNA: TGTGCCAGTACCAACACACAGGTGGAGGCTGGAAACACCATATATTTT.

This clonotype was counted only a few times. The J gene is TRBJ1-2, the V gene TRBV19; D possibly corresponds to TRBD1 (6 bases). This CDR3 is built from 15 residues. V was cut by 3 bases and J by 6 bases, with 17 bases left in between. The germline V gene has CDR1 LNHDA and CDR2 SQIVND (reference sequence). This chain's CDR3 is CASSMRQDQFHGYTF. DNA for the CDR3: TGTGCCAGTAGTATGAGACAGGACCAGTTCCATGGCTACACCTTC.

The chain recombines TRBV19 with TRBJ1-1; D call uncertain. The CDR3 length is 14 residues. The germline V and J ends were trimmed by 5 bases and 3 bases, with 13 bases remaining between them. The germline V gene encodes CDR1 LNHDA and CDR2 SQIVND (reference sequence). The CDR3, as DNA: TGTGCCAGTAGTGGTCGGGGAAGGGACACTGAAGCTTTCTTT. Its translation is CASSGRGRDTEAFF.

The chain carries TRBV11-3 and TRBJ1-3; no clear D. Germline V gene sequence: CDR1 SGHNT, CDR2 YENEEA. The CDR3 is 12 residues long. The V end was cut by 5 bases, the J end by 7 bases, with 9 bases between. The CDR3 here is CASSLLRNTIYF. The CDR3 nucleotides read TGTGCCAGCAGCCTACTCAGGAACACCATATATTTT.

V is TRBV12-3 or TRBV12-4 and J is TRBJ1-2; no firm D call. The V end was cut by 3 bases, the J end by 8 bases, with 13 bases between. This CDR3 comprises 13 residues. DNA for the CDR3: TGTGCCAGCAGTTTTTTCAGGTGGCGCGGCTACACCTTC. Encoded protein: CASSFFRWRGYTF.

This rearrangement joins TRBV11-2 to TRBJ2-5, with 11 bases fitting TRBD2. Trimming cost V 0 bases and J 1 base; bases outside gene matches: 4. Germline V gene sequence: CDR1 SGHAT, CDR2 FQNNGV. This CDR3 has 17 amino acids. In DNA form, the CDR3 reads TGTGCCAGCAGCTTAGACCGACTAGCGGGGATCCAAGAGACCCAGTACTTC. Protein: CASSLDRLAGIQETQYF.

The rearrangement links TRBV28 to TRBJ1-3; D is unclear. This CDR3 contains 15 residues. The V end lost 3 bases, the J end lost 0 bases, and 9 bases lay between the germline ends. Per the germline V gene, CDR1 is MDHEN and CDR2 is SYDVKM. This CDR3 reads CASSFWRVSGNTIYF. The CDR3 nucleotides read TGTGCCAGCAGTTTTTGGAGGGTCTCTGGAAACACCATATATTTT.